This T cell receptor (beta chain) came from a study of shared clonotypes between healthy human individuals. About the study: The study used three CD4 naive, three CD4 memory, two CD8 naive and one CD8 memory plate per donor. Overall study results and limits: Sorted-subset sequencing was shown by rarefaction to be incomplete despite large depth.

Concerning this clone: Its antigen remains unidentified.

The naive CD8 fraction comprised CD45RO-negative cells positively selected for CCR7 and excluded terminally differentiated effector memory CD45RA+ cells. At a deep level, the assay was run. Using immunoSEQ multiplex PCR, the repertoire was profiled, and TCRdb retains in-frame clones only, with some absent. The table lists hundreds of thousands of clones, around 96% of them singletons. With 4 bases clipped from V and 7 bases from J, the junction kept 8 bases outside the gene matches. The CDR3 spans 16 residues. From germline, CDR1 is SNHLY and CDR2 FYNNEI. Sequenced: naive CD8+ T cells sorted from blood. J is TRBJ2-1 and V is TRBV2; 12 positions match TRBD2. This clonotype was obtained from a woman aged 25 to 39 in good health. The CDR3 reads CASSGKTSGSWNEQFF. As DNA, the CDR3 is TGTGCCAGCAGTGGGAAGACTAGCGGGAGTTGGAATGAGCAGTTCTTC.